These 32 T cell receptor beta chains originate from one sample sequenced in a study of blood T cell repertoires in COVID-19. Sequencing used immunoSEQ multiplex PCR; TCRdb keeps in-frame clones, though not all of them. In the table there are a few hundred thousand clones, around 85% of which are singletons. The sequenced sample consisted of peripheral blood. The receptors were gathered from a woman aged 18-29 years with acute or convalescent COVID-19.

This rearrangement joins TRBV5-4 to TRBJ1-1; 8 bases are a match to TRBD1. Germline V CDR1 and CDR2: SGHNT, YYREEE (reference sequence). Germline trimming cut 0 bases from V and 5 bases from J; bases unmatched to any gene: 6. CDR3 length equals 15 residues. DNA of the CDR3: TGTGCCAGCAGCTTGGACAGGGGGTTTGTGACTGAAGCTTTCTTT. Its protein is CASSLDRGFVTEAFF.

The chain uses TRBV9 and TRBJ2-7; 8 bases align to TRBD2. Germline CDR1 and CDR2: SGDLS and YYNGEE. The CDR3 spans 15 residues. V was pared by 0 bases and J by 3 bases, with 5 bases of the junction left unmatched. The CDR3 DNA follows: TGTGCCAGCAGCGTAGCGGGAGGGCCTATCTACGAGCAGTACTTC. Protein: CASSVAGGPIYEQYF.

V is TRBV5-1 and J is TRBJ1-1, with a tentative D call TRBD1 (5 bases). V lost 5 bases to trimming and J lost 8 bases, with 16 bases between them. Germline V gene data show CDR1 as SGHRS and CDR2 as YFSETQ. This CDR3 is 13 amino acids long. In DNA form, the CDR3 reads TGCGCCAGCAGGCTCGGGGGTACCTTAGAAGCTTTCTTT. This translates into CASRLGGTLEAFF.

The CDR3: CASSLLAGGTDTQYF. The CDR3 bases are TGTGCCAGCAGCCTACTAGCGGGGGGGACAGATACGCAGTATTTT. This chain connects TRBV6-5 to TRBJ2-3; 13 nucleotides line up with TRBD2. Germline V gives CDR1 MNHEY, CDR2 SVGAGI. The CDR3 covers 15 residues. V dropped 6 bases and J dropped 3; count of bases not matched to a gene: 3.

A remark on this clone: Other DNA sequences in the same sample also yield this CDR3. V usage is TRBV30 and J usage is TRBJ2-7; TRBD2 matches 11 bases. The germline V gene encodes CDR1 GTSNPN and CDR2 SVGIG (reference sequence). The CDR3 contains 14 residues. V lost 3 bases, J lost 1 base, and 2 bases stayed unmatched. CDR3 nucleotides: TGTGCCTGGAGGCTAGCGGGGGGATCCTACGAGCAGTACTTC. Translating it yields CAWRLAGGSYEQYF.

V usage is TRBV5-6 and J usage is TRBJ1-2; 9 nucleotides match TRBD1. Unmatched junction bases numbered 8, after V lost 1 base and J lost 13 bases. The V gene's germline CDR1 is SGHDT and CDR2 YYEEEE. This CDR3 comprises 13 residues. The DNA of the CDR3 is TGTGCCAGCAGCTTGAGGGACAGGGTTGTAGGCACCTTC. Protein sequence: CASSLRDRVVGTF.

This chain uses TRBV28 with TRBJ1-4; maybe TRBD1 (5 bases). The CDR3 has 14 residues. Germline CDR1 reads MDHEN; CDR2 reads SYDVKM. Trimming left V 2 bases short and J 8 bases short, with 12 bases between. The CDR3 bases are TGTGCCAGCAGTTTAGCGGGGCTTAGGGAAAAACTGTTTTTT. This codes for CASSLAGLREKLFF.

Here the CDR3 DNA reads TGTGCCAGCACTACCGGGAGCGACACTGAAGCTTTCTTT. This encodes CASTTGSDTEAFF. The genes are TRBV28 and TRBJ1-1; no reliable D call. Germline-derived CDR1 and CDR2 are MDHEN and SYDVKM. The CDR3 covers 13 residues. V lost 7 bases to trimming and J lost 3 bases, with 12 bases between them.

The chain carries TRBV9 and TRBJ2-7; no clear D gene. Germline V lookup: CDR1 SGDLS, CDR2 YYNGEE. There are 14 residues in the CDR3. V lost 1 base to trimming and J lost 0 bases, with 8 bases between them. The CDR3 region is CASSVLSGSYEQYF. The DNA of the CDR3 is TGTGCCAGCAGCGTATTATCGGGCTCCTACGAGCAGTACTTC.

The rearrangement links TRBV10-2 to TRBJ1-1, with D perhaps matching TRBD1 (5 bases). The length of the CDR3 is 14 residues. Germline V lookup: CDR1 WSHSY, CDR2 SAAADI. V was shortened by 4 bases and J by 1 base, with 10 bases between the two germline ends. CDR3 region: CASSALGGNTEAFF. The CDR3 DNA is TGCGCCAGCAGTGCCCTCGGGGGGAACACTGAAGCTTTCTTT.

V gene TRBV27 combines with J gene TRBJ1-4, with D possibly being TRBD1 (6 bases). Trimming removed 3 bases from V and 5 bases from J, with 10 bases in between. This CDR3 comprises 14 residues. The germline V gene has CDR1 MNHEY and CDR2 SMNVEV (reference sequence). The chain's CDR3 is CASSFAGQNEKLFF. The CDR3 DNA follows: TGTGCCAGCAGTTTCGCCGGACAGAATGAAAAACTGTTTTTT.

The chain employs TRBV28 and TRBJ1-5, with 9 bases identical to TRBD1. Germline V gene sequence: CDR1 MDHEN, CDR2 SYDVKM. This CDR3 contains 16 residues. Trimming removed 3 bases from V and 2 bases from J; junction bases left unmatched: 5. The CDR3 reads CASSLGDRAGNQPQHF. The DNA of the CDR3 is TGTGCCAGCAGTTTGGGGGACAGGGCGGGCAATCAGCCCCAGCATTTT.

The chain carries TRBV10-3 and TRBJ2-7; 10 bases agree with TRBD1. V shed 3 bases and J 2 bases; nucleotides not matched to a gene: 7. CDR3 length: 16 residues. Germline CDR1 reads ENHRY; CDR2 reads SYGVKD. The CDR3 region is CAISEVLTGGAYEQYF. CDR3 sequence (DNA): TGTGCCATCAGTGAAGTTCTGACAGGGGGCGCCTACGAGCAGTACTTC.

The J gene is TRBJ2-4, the V gene TRBV23-1, with D unresolved. TRBV23-1 is treated as an ORF (open reading frame) with a function not yet certain. The V and J ends lost 10 bases and 12 bases respectively, with 13 bases between them. CDR3 length: 10 amino acids. The DNA of the CDR3 is TGCGCCACCCTGGGCGCCAGTCAGTACTTC. Protein: CATLGASQYF.

The table lists this clone with a few counts. CDR3 coding DNA: TGTGCCAGCAGCCCAGAGGGTTGGACGGGAGGAACAGATACGCAGTATTTT. Its protein is CASSPEGWTGGTDTQYF. V is TRBV9 and J is TRBJ2-3; 7 bases match TRBD2. Losses at the gene ends were 4 bases for V and 3 bases for J; bases not matched to a gene: 14. Germline V gene sequence: CDR1 SGDLS, CDR2 YYNGEE. The CDR3 covers 17 residues.

The chain joins TRBV28 to TRBJ1-2; TRBD1 matches 8 bases. The J segment lost 7 bases and the V segment lost 3 bases, leaving 10 bases of the junction unmatched. The CDR3 runs to 15 residues. Germline V gives CDR1 MDHEN, CDR2 SYDVKM. CDR3 nucleotide sequence: TGTGCCAGCAGTTTTCCAACCAGACAGGGGATTGGCTACACCTTC. Protein sequence: CASSFPTRQGIGYTF.

A few counts support this clone. The V call is TRBV19, the J call TRBJ1-1; D unclear. Trimming cost V 8 bases and J 4 bases, with 14 bases left between them. The CDR3 has 13 amino acids. CDR1 and CDR2 (germline): LNHDA, SQIVND (reference sequence). This CDR3 reads CASGFPSGTEAFF. The CDR3 region has the DNA TGTGCCAGTGGCTTCCCGTCGGGCACTGAAGCTTTCTTT.

This chain joins TRBV7-9 and TRBJ2-1; TRBD2 might be the D (6 bases). This CDR3 is built from 12 residues. Trimming took off 3 bases at V and 15 bases at J, with 15 bases between the two ends. Germline-derived CDR1 and CDR2 are SEHNR and FQNEAQ (reference sequence). The CDR3 reads CASSFSGDYLFF. For the CDR3, the DNA is TGTGCCAGCAGCTTCTCGGGGGATTACCTGTTCTTC.

CDR3 protein: CASSLKRSSYEQYF. CDR3 DNA sequence: TGTGCCAGCAGCCTAAAGAGGAGCTCCTACGAGCAGTACTTC. The V and J genes are TRBV7-2 and TRBJ2-7, with D unclear. Germline values: CDR1 SGHTA, CDR2 FQGNSA. Trimming pared 5 bases from V and 0 bases from J, leaving 11 bases between. This CDR3 contains 14 residues.

J is TRBJ2-7 and V is TRBV28; 9 nucleotides line up with TRBD1. The trim removed 4 bases at V and 0 bases at J, leaving 4 bases unmatched. There are 15 residues in the CDR3. Looked up from germline, CDR1 is MDHEN and CDR2 is SYDVKM. CDR3 in amino acids: CASSWDRDSSYEQYF. The CDR3 DNA reads as TGTGCCAGCAGTTGGGACAGGGACTCCTCCTACGAGCAGTACTTC.

The chain couples TRBV5-1 to TRBJ2-7; 11 bases agree with TRBD2. The CDR3 covers 15 residues. Unmatched junction bases numbered 5, after V lost 3 bases and J lost 3 bases. Germline V gene sequence: CDR1 SGHRS, CDR2 YFSETQ. The CDR3 sequence: CASSWTSGSNYEQYF. Written as DNA, the CDR3 is TGCGCCAGCAGCTGGACTAGCGGGTCGAACTACGAGCAGTACTTC. Filled out from reference TRBV5-1 and TRBJ2-7, the complete variable domain reads KAGVTQTPRYLIKTRGQQVTLSCSPISGHRSVSWYQQTPGQGLQFLFEYFSETQRNKGNFPGRFSGRQFSNSRSEMNVSTLELGDSALYLCASSWTSGSNYEQYFGPGTRLTVT.

The genes are TRBV27 and TRBJ1-1; D is uncertain. V was cut by 5 bases and J by 4 bases, with 14 bases left in between. The CDR3 sequence is 14 residues long. The germline gives CDR1 MNHEY, CDR2 SMNVEV (reference sequence). The CDR3 DNA is TGTGCCAGCAGTGACGATACCGGGAGCACTGAAGCTTTCTTT. This sequence encodes CASSDDTGSTEAFF.

This chain links TRBV19 with TRBJ1-6; 7 bases line up with TRBD1. The V and J ends lost 3 bases and 6 bases, in that order; junction bases with no gene match: 11. This CDR3 has 17 amino acids. CDR1 and CDR2 (germline): LNHDA, SQIVND (reference sequence). The chain's CDR3 is CASSIGTGAPGNSPLHF. As DNA, the CDR3 is TGTGCCAGTAGTATTGGAACAGGGGCGCCGGGTAATTCACCCCTCCACTTT. The entire variable domain, with the rest obtained from reference TRBV19 and TRBJ1-6, is as follows: DGGITQSPKYLFRKEGQNVTLSCEQNLNHDAMYWYRQDPGQGLRLIYYSQIVNDFQKGDIAEGYSVSREKKESFPLTVTSAQKNPTAFYLCASSIGTGAPGNSPLHFGNGTRLTVT.

The genes are TRBV21-1 and TRBJ1-3; the table's D call of TRBD1 was not tested on the DNA. TRBV21-1 is flagged as a pseudogene. This CDR3 is 16 amino acids long. In DNA, the CDR3 is TGTGCCAGCAGCAAAGGGGACAGGATCTCTGGAAACACCATATATTTT. Encoded protein: CASSKGDRISGNTIYF.

V gene TRBV27 combines with J gene TRBJ2-1, with 12 bases fitting TRBD2. Trimming at V came to 6 bases and at J to 5 bases, leaving 5 bases not matched to a gene. This CDR3 is built from 15 residues. The germline V gene encodes CDR1 MNHEY and CDR2 SMNVEV (reference sequence). The CDR3 region is CASSLAGGPHNEQFF. The DNA for the CDR3 is TGTGCCAGCAGCCTAGCGGGAGGGCCCCACAATGAGCAGTTCTTC.

The V and J genes are TRBV27 and TRBJ1-4; D unresolved. The CDR3 has 13 amino acids. Trimming left V 1 base short and J 8 bases short, with 8 bases between. Germline-derived CDR1 and CDR2 are MNHEY and SMNVEV (reference sequence). The CDR3 loop reads CASSLLGDEKLFF. The CDR3 DNA reads TGTGCCAGCAGTTTATTGGGAGACGAAAAACTGTTTTTT.

This clone was recorded only once. The rearrangement uses TRBV2 and TRBJ2-2; 10 bases are a match to TRBD2. Per the germline V gene, CDR1 is SNHLY and CDR2 is FYNNEI. V lost 4 bases and J lost 6; bases outside the gene matches: 5. The CDR3 consists of 15 residues. The CDR3 sequence is CASSVKAGGPGELFF. As DNA, the CDR3 is TGTGCCAGCAGTGTTAAAGCGGGAGGGCCCGGGGAGCTGTTTTTT.

This clone turned up a few times. Other DNA sequences from this sample encode an identical CDR3 as well. J is TRBJ1-2 and V is TRBV2; D not resolved. The CDR3 is 12 amino acids. V was trimmed by 4 bases and J by 4 bases, leaving 7 bases between them. Germline values: CDR1 SNHLY, CDR2 FYNNEI. The CDR3 loop reads CASSGGGYGYTF. As DNA, the CDR3 is TGTGCCAGCAGTGGGGGAGGCTATGGCTACACCTTC.

This clone has just one count. This chain links TRBV4-1 with TRBJ2-7; D perhaps matches TRBD1 (5 bases). This CDR3 spans 14 amino acids. Germline values: CDR1 MGHRA, CDR2 YSYEKL. The germline V and J ends were trimmed by 1 base and 0 bases, with 7 bases remaining between them. The CDR3, as DNA: TGCGCCAGCAGCCAAGCGCAGGGCTCCTACGAGCAGTACTTC. Its translation: CASSQAQGSYEQYF.

Details on this clone: The same CDR3 can be traced to other DNA sequences in this sample. V usage is TRBV6-2 or TRBV6-3 and J usage is TRBJ1-2, with D unresolved. CDR3 size: 13 residues. V lost 2 bases and J lost 2, with 6 bases in between. Germline V gives CDR1 MNHEY, CDR2 SVGEGT. In nucleotides, the CDR3 is TGTGCCAGCAGTTACACGGGAAACTATGGCTACACCTTC. Its protein is CASSYTGNYGYTF.

This clone was recorded only once. J is TRBJ1-1 and V is TRBV7-9; 8 bases line up with TRBD1. The CDR3 covers 14 residues. V lost 1 base and J lost 5; bases outside the gene matches: 3. Per the germline V gene, CDR1 is SEHNR and CDR2 is FQNEAQ (reference sequence). CDR3 bases: TGTGCCAGCAGCTTAGGGACAGGGCGTACTGAAGCTTTCTTT. Amino acids: CASSLGTGRTEAFF.

The chain combines TRBV6-2 or TRBV6-3 with TRBJ2-3, with 9 bases lining up with TRBD2. The CDR3 covers 14 residues. Germline CDR1 is MNHEY and CDR2 is SVGEGT. V lost 5 bases and J lost 3; bases outside the gene matches: 3. The CDR3 DNA is TGTGCCAGCAGTCCGGGACTAGCAACAGATACGCAGTATTTT. Translated, it gives CASSPGLATDTQYF.